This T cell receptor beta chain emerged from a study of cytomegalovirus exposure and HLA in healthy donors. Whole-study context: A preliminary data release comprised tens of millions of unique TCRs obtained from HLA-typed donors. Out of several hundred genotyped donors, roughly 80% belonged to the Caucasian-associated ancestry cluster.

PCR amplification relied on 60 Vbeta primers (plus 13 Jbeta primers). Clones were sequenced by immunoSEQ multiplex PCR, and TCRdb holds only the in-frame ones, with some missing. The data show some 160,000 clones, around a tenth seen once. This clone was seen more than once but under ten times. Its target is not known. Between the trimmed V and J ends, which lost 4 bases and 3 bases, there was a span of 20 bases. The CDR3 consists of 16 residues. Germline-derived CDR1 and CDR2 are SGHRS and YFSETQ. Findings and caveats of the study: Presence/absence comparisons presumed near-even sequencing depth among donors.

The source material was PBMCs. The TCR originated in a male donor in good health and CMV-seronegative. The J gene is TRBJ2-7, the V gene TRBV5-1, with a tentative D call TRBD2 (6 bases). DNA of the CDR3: TGCGCCAGCAGCCCGACTACCGAGCGGGCCAACTACGAGCAGTACTTC. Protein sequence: CASSPTTERANYEQYF.